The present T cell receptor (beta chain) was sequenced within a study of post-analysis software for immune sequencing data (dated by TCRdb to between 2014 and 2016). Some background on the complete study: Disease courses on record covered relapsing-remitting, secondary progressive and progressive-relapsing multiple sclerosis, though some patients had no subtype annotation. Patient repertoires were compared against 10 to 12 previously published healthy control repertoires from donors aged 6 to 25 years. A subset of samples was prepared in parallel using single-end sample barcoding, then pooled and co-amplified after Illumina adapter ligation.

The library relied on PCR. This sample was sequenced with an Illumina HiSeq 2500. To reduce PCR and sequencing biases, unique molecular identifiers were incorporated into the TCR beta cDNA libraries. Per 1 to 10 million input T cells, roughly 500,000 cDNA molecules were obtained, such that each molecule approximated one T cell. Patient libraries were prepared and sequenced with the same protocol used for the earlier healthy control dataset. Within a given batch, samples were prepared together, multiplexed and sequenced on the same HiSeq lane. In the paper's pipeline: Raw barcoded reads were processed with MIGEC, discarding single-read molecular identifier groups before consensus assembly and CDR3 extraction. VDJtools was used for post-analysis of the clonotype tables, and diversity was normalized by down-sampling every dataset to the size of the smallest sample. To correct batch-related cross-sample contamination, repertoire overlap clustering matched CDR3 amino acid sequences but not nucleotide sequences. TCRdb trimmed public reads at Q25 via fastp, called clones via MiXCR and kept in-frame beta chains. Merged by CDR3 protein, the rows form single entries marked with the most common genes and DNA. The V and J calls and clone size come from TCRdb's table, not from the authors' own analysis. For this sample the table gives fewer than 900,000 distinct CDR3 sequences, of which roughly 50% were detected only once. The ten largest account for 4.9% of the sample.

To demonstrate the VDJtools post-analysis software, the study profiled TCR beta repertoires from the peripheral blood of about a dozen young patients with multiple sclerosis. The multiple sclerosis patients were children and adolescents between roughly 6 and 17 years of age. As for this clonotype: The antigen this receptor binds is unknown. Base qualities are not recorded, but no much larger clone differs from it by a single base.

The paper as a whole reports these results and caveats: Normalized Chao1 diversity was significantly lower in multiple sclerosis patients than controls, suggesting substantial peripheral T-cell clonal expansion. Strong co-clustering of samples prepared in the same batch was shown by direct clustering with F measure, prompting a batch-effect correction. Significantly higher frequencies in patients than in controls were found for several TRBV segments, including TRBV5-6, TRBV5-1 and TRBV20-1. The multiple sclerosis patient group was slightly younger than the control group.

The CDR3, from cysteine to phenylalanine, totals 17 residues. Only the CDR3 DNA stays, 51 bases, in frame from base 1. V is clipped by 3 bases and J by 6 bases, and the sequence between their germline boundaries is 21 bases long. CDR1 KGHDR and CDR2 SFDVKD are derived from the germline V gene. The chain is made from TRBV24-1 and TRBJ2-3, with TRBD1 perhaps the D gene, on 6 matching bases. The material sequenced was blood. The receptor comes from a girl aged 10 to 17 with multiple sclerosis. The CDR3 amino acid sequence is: CATSDSQMGTIPDTQYF. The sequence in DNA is TGTGCCACCAGTGATAGTCAGATGGGGACAATCCCGGATACGCAGTATTTT.